What follows is one TCR beta chain and its context. This sample is drawn from a study of cytomegalovirus exposure and HLA in healthy donors. Study context: Roughly 89 million unique TCR sequences came from HLA-typed donors in an early release.

PCR used 60 Vbeta primers and 13 Jbeta primers. The data were produced by immunoSEQ multiplex PCR, yet TCRdb's version contains in-frame clones alone and is incomplete. This sample has some 150,000 clones, with around 87% found just once. CDR3 length: 14 amino acids. Germline V gene sequence: CDR1 KGHSH, CDR2 LQKENI. V lost 4 bases to trimming and J lost 6 bases; unmatched junction nucleotides: 7. The specimen sequenced was PBMCs. The TCR originated in a woman aged 25 to 39 in good health and CMV-seronegative. The rearrangement uses TRBV18 and TRBJ1-2; TRBD1 matches 8 bases. This CDR3 is CASSRTDRADGYTF. The CDR3 DNA reads TGTGCCAGCTCACGGACGGACAGGGCGGATGGCTACACCTTC.